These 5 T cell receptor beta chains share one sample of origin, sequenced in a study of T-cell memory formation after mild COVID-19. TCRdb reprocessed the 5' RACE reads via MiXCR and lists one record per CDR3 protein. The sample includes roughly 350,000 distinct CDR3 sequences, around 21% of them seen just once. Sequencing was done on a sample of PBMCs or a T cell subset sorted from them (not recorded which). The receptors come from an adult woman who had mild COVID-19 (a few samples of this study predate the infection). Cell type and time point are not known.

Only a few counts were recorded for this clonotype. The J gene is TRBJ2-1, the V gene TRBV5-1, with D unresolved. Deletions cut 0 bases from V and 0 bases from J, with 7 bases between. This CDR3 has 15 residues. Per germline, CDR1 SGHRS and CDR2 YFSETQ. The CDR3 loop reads CASSLDSRSYNEQFF. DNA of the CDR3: TGCGCCAGCAGCTTGGACAGCCGCTCCTACAATGAGCAGTTCTTC.

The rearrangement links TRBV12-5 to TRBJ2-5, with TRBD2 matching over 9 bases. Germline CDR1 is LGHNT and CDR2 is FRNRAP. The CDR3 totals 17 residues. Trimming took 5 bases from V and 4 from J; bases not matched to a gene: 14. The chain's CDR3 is CASGPNWVAGEGETQYF. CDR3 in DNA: TGTGCTAGTGGTCCTAACTGGGTAGCGGGAGAGGGAGAGACCCAGTACTTC. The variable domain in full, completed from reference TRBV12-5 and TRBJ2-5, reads DARVTQTPRHKVTEMGQEVTMRCQPILGHNTVFWYRQTMMQGLELLAYFRNRAPLDDSGMPKDRFSAEMPDATLATLKIQPSEPRDSAVYFCASGPNWVAGEGETQYFGPGTRLLVL.

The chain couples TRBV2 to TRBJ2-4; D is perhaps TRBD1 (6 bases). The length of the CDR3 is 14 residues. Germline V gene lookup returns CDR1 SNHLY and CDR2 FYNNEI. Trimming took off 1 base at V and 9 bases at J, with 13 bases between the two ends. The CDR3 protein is CASSEGGLGGIQYF. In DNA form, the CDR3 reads TGTGCCAGCAGTGAAGGGGGCCTAGGGGGCATTCAGTACTTC.

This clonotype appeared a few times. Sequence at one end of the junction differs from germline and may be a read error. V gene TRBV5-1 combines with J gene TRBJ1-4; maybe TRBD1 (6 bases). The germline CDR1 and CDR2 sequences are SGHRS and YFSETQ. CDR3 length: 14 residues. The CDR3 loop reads CASSTGQTNEKLSF. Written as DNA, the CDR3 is TGCGCCAGCAGCACTGGACAGACTAATGAAAAACTGTCTTTT. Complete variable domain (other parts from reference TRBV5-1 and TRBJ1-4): KAGVTQTPRYLIKTRGQQVTLSCSPISGHRSVSWYQQTPGQGLQFLFEYFSETQRNKGNFPGRFSGRQFSNSRSEMNVSTLELGDSALYLCASSTGQTNEKLSFGSGTQLSVL.

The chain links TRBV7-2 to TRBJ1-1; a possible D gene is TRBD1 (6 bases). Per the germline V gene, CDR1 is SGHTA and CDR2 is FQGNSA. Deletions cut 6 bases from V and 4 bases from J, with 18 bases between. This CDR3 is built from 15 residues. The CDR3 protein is CASRSVHVGATEAFF. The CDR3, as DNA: TGTGCCAGCAGATCAGTCCACGTGGGGGCCACTGAAGCTTTCTTT.